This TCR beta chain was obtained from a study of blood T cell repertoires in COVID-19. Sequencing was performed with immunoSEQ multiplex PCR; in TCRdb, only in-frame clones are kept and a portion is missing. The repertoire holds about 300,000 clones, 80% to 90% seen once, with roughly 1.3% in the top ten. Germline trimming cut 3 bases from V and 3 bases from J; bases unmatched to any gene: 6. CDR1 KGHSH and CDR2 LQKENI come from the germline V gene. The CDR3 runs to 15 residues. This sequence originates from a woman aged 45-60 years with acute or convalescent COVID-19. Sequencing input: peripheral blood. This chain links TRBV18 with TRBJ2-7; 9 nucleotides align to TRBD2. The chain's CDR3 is CASSPGTSRIYEQYF. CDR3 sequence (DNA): TGTGCCAGCTCACCCGGGACTAGCAGGATCTACGAGCAGTACTTC.